The 5 T cell receptor beta chains listed next were all sequenced from one sample in a study of blood T cells in healthy people across ages. PCR was performed a second time for about 7 to 11 cycles using a sample-barcoded 5' primer and a J-beta primer mix. TCRdb fed the 5' RACE reads into MiXCR, producing one record per CDR3 protein. The data hold roughly 1.6 million distinct CDR3 sequences, with almost 35% observed a single time. Sequenced input: blood. The receptor set was obtained from a woman under 40 in good health.

J is TRBJ2-1 and V is TRBV7-6; TRBD2 matches 10 bases. The J segment lost 8 bases and the V segment lost 3 bases, leaving 7 bases of the junction unmatched. The CDR3 loop spans 15 amino acids. From germline, CDR1 is SGHVS and CDR2 FNYEAQ. CDR3 loop: CASSLASGSGDEQFF. CDR3 coding DNA: TGTGCCAGCAGCTTGGCTAGCGGGAGTGGGGATGAGCAGTTCTTC.

At least ten counts were recorded for this clonotype. This rearrangement joins TRBV4-2 to TRBJ2-1, with 9 bases fitting TRBD1. The CDR3 covers 16 residues. Germline loops: CDR1 LGHNA, CDR2 YNFKEQ. With 1 base clipped from V and 9 bases from J, the junction kept 10 bases outside the gene matches. The CDR3 spells CASSQAGTGFSGEQFF. CDR3 coding DNA: TGTGCCAGCAGCCAAGCCGGGACAGGGTTTTCGGGTGAGCAGTTCTTC.

This clonotype was detected a few times. The J gene is TRBJ2-7, the V gene TRBV12-3 or TRBV12-4, with D tentatively TRBD2 (5 bases). Trimming left V 0 bases short and J 5 bases short, with 14 bases between. CDR3 length: 15 amino acids. The DNA for the CDR3 is TGTGCCAGCAGTTTAGCGGGAGCGTTTTTCGACGAGCAGTACTTC. Translation gives CASSLAGAFFDEQYF.

J is TRBJ2-1 and V is TRBV28; D possibly uses TRBD1 or TRBD2 (5 bases each). CDR1 and CDR2 from the germline V gene are MDHEN and SYDVKM. V was clipped by 3 bases and J by 12 bases, with 9 bases between them. The CDR3 spans 11 residues. The DNA for the CDR3 is TGTGCCAGCAGTTTGGGGGTGGGGCAGTTCTTC. This encodes CASSLGVGQFF.

V usage is TRBV5-1 and J usage is TRBJ2-7; 8 bases line up with TRBD2. Trimming took 0 bases from V and 2 from J; bases not matched to a gene: 4. Germline CDR1 is SGHRS and CDR2 is YFSETQ. This CDR3 is 15 amino acids long. The DNA of the CDR3 is TGCGCCAGCAGCTTGGGAGCGGGAGACGCCTACGAGCAGTACTTC. Amino acids: CASSLGAGDAYEQYF.